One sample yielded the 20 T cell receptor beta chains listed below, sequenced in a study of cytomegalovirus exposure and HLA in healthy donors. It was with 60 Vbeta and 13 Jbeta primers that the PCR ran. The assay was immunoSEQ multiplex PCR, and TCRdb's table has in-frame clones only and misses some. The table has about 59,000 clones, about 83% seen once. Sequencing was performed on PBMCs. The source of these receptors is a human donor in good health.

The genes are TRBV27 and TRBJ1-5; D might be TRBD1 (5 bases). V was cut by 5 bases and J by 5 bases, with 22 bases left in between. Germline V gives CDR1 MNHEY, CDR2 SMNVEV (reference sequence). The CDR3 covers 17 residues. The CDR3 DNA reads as TGTGCCAGCAGTCCAGACAACCCTGGCAGGGTCTATCAGCCCCAGCATTTT. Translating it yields CASSPDNPGRVYQPQHF.

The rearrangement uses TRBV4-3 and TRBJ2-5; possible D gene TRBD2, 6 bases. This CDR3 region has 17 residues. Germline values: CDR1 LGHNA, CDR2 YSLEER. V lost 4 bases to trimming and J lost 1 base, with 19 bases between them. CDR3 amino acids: CASSLDPPGGGQETQYF. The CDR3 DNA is TGCGCCAGCAGCCTTGACCCCCCCGGGGGTGGCCAAGAGACCCAGTACTTC.

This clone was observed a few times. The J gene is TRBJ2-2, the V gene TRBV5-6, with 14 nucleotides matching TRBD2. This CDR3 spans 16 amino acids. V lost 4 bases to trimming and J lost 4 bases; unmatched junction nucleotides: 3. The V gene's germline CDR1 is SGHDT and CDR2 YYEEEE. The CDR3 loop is CASSRTSGRPTGELFF. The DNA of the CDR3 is TGTGCCAGCAGCAGGACTAGCGGGAGGCCCACCGGGGAGCTGTTTTTT.

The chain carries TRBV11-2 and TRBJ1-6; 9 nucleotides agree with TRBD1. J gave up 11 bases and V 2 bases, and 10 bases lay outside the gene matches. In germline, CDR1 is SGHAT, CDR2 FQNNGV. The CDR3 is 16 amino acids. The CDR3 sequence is CASSLNPGQGRAPLHF. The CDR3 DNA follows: TGTGCCAGCAGCTTAAACCCGGGACAGGGACGGGCACCCCTCCACTTT.

The CDR3 DNA is TGTGCCAGCAGCACCGGCGGGGGGCTGAGCTCCTACAATGAGCAGTTCTTC. Protein: CASSTGGGLSSYNEQFF. The J gene is TRBJ2-1, the V gene TRBV7-3, with 8 positions matching TRBD2. Germline V gene sequence: CDR1 SGHTA, CDR2 FQGTGA. The CDR3 covers 17 residues. V dropped 5 bases and J dropped 0; count of bases not matched to a gene: 9.

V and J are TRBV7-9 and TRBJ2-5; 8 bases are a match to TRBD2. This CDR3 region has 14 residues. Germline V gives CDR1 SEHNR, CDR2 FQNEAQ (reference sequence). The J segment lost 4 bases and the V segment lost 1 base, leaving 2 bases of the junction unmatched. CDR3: CASSLVTSGETQYF. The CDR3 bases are TGTGCCAGCAGCTTAGTCACTAGCGGAGAGACCCAGTACTTC.

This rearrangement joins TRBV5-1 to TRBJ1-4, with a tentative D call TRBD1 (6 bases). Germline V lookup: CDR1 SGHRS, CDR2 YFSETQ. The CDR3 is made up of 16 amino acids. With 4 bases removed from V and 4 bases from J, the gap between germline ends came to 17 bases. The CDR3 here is CASSPSPQGSNEKLFF. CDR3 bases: TGCGCCAGCAGCCCCTCCCCACAGGGCAGTAATGAAAAACTGTTTTTT.

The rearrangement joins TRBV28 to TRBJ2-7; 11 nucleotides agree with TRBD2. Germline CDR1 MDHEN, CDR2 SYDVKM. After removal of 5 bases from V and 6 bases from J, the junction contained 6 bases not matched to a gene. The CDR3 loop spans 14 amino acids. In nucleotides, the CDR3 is TGTGCCAGCAGTCTAGGACTAGCGGGCAGCGAGCAGTACTTC. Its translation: CASSLGLAGSEQYF.

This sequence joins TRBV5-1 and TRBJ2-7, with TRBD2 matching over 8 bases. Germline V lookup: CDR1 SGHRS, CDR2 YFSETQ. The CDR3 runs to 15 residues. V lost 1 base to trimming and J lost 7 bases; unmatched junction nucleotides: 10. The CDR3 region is CASSLLRGDLDEQYF. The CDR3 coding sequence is TGCGCCAGCAGCTTGCTGCGGGGGGATTTGGATGAGCAGTACTTC.

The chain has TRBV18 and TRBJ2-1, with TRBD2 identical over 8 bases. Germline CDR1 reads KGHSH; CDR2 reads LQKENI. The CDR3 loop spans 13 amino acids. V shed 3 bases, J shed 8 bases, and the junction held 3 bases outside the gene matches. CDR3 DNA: TGTGCCAGCTCACCTCGAGCGGGAGATGAGCAGTTCTTC. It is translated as CASSPRAGDEQFF.

CDR3 protein: CASSLDGQSTDTQYF. The CDR3 DNA reads as TGTGCCAGCAGCTTAGATGGGCAGTCCACAGATACGCAGTATTTT. This chain joins TRBV11-3 and TRBJ2-3; no reliable D call. V was cut by 0 bases and J by 2 bases, with 9 bases left in between. The CDR3 is made up of 15 amino acids. Germline V gene data show CDR1 as SGHNT and CDR2 as YENEEA.

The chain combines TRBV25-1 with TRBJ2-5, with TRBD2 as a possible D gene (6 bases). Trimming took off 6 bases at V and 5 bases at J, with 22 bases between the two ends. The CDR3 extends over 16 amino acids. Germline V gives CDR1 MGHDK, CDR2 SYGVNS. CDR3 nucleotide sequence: TGTGCCAGCAGCAAAAAGGAGGGTAAATACGGGGAGACCCAGTACTTC. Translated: CASSKKEGKYGETQYF.

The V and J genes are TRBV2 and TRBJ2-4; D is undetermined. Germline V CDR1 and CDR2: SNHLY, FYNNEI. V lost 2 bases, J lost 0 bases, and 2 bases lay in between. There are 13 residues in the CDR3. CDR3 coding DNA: TGTGCCAGCAGTGAACTAGCCAAAAACATTCAGTACTTC. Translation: CASSELAKNIQYF.

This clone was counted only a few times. The CDR3 spells CASSLGTAPYEQYF. The DNA of the CDR3 is TGTGCCAGCAGTTTGGGGACAGCACCATACGAGCAGTACTTC. V and J are TRBV27 and TRBJ2-7; 7 bases match TRBD1. The CDR3 is made up of 14 amino acids. Germline CDR1 is MNHEY and CDR2 is SMNVEV (reference sequence). The V gene end was trimmed by 3 bases and the J gene end by 4 bases; junction bases not matched to a gene: 6.

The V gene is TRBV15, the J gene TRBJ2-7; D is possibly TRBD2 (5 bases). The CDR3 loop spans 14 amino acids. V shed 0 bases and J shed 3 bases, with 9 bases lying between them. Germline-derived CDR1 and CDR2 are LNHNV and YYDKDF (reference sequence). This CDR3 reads CATSRDMDFYEQYF. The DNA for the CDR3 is TGTGCCACCAGCAGAGATATGGACTTCTACGAGCAGTACTTC.

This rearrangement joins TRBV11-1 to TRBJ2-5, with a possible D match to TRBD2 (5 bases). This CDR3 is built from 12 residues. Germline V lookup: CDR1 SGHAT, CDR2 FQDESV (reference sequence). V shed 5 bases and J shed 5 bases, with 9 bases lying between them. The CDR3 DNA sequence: TGTGCCAGCAGCAGTTCGGGGGAGACCCAGTACTTC. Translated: CASSSSGETQYF.

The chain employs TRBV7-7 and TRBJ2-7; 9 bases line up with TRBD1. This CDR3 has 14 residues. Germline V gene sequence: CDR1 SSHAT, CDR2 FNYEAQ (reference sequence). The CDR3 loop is CATLQGQGTYEQYF. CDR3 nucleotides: TGTGCAACCCTCCAGGGACAGGGTACCTACGAGCAGTACTTC.

CDR3: CASSPGGTFSDEQFF. The CDR3, as DNA: TGTGCCAGCAGCCCTGGAGGGACTTTTAGCGATGAGCAGTTCTTC. The chain uses TRBV6-6 and TRBJ2-1; maybe TRBD2 (6 bases). The germline gives CDR1 MNHNY, CDR2 SVGAGI (reference sequence). The CDR3 consists of 15 residues. Trimming took 6 bases from V and 8 from J, leaving 20 bases between them.

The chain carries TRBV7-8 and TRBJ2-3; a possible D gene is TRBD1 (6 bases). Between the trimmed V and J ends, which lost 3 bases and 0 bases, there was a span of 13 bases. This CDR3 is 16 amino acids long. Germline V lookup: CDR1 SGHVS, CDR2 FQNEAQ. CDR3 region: CASSFGTLRSTDTQYF. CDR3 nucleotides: TGTGCCAGCAGCTTCGGGACACTTCGGAGCACAGATACGCAGTATTTT.

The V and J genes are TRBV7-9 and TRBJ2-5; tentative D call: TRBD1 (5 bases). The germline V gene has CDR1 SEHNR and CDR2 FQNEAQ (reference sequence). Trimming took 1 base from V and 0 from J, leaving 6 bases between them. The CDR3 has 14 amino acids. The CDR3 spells CASSLGQYQETQYF. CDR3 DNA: TGTGCCAGCAGCTTAGGACAGTACCAAGAGACCCAGTACTTC. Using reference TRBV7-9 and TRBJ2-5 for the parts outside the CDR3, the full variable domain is DTGVSQNPRHKITKRGQNVTFRCDPISEHNRLYWYRQTLGQGPEFLTYFQNEAQLEKSRLLSDRFSAERPKGSFSTLEIQRTEQGDSAMYLCASSLGQYQETQYFGPGTRLLVL.